This passage covers 8 T cell receptor beta chains from one sample sequenced in a study of identifying expanded T cells in peripheral blood. Sequencing was performed with immunoSEQ multiplex PCR; in TCRdb, only in-frame clones are kept and a portion is missing. The table lists around 91,000 clones, approximately 88% of them singletons. The specimen sequenced was blood. The receptors stem from a person between 18 and 70 years old in good health.

V is TRBV5-4 and J is TRBJ1-2, with 8 bases that match TRBD1. Germline V lookup: CDR1 SGHNT, CDR2 YYREEE (reference sequence). V was clipped by 4 bases and J by 8 bases; unmatched bases: 13. The CDR3 length is 15 residues. The CDR3 here is CASSVSGGAFRGYTF. CDR3 coding DNA: TGTGCCAGCAGCGTGTCAGGGGGCGCTTTTCGGGGCTACACCTTC.

The rearrangement links TRBV6-5 to TRBJ2-3, with D possibly TRBD2 on 5 matching bases. The CDR3 has 15 residues. Germline V gene data show CDR1 as MNHEY and CDR2 as SVGAGI. V was trimmed by 3 bases and J by 0 bases, leaving 10 bases between them. The chain's CDR3 is CASSYSGISTDTQYF. The CDR3 DNA follows: TGTGCCAGCAGTTATTCGGGAATTAGCACAGATACGCAGTATTTT.

The chain carries TRBV2 and TRBJ1-5; 8 bases are shared with TRBD1. CDR3 length equals 15 residues. Germline V gives CDR1 SNHLY, CDR2 FYNNEI. J lost 7 bases, V lost 6 bases, and 11 bases had no gene match. This chain's CDR3 is CASRPDRVVGQPQHF. As DNA, the CDR3 is TGTGCCAGCAGGCCGGACAGGGTTGTAGGACAGCCCCAGCATTTT.

The genes are TRBV2 and TRBJ1-6, with no clear D. The germline V gene encodes CDR1 SNHLY and CDR2 FYNNEI. The CDR3 spans 11 residues. V was clipped by 6 bases and J by 8 bases, with 5 bases between them. The CDR3 coding sequence is TGTGCCAGCAGGCAGGATTCACCCCTCCACTTT. The encoded protein is CASRQDSPLHF.

This clone was observed a single time. The junction does not match germline at one end; this may be a read error. This chain connects TRBV19 to TRBJ1-5; no definite D call. The CDR3 runs 15 residues. The germline V gene encodes CDR1 LNHDA and CDR2 SQIVND (reference sequence). CDR3 DNA sequence: TGTGCCAGTAGTATAAGGCAGCCTAGCAATCGGCCCCAGCATTTT. It codes for CASSIRQPSNRPQHF. Full variable domain (rest looked up from reference TRBV19 and TRBJ1-5): DGGITQSPKYLFRKEGQNVTLSCEQNLNHDAMYWYRQDPGQGLRLIYYSQIVNDFQKGDIAEGYSVSREKKESFPLTVTSAQKNPTAFYLCASSIRQPSNRPQHFGDGTRLSIL.

V and J are TRBV6-1 and TRBJ2-7; 7 nucleotides agree with TRBD2. This CDR3 comprises 15 residues. In germline, CDR1 is MNHNS, CDR2 SASEGT. The ends lost 5 bases at V and 2 bases at J; junction bases unmatched: 9. The CDR3 nucleotides are TGTGCCAGCAGTCGCCTAGCGGAGACTCCCTACGAGCAGTACTTC. Protein sequence: CASSRLAETPYEQYF.

This chain uses TRBV2 with TRBJ2-5; the D is unclear. Germline V gene sequence: CDR1 SNHLY, CDR2 FYNNEI. This CDR3 region has 13 residues. Trimming took off 4 bases at V and 0 bases at J, with 6 bases between the two ends. The CDR3 coding sequence is TGTGCCAGCAGTGTAAAGTACCAAGAGACCCAGTACTTC. This gives the protein CASSVKYQETQYF.

V gene TRBV7-3 combines with J gene TRBJ1-1; 7 bases are a match to TRBD1. V trimming: 0 bases; J trimming: 6 bases; junction bases outside the gene matches: 1. From germline, CDR1 is SGHTA and CDR2 FQGTGA. This CDR3 is built from 13 residues. For the CDR3, the DNA is TGTGCCAGCAGCTTAACCCAGGGGGCTGAAGCTTTCTTT. This translates into CASSLTQGAEAFF.